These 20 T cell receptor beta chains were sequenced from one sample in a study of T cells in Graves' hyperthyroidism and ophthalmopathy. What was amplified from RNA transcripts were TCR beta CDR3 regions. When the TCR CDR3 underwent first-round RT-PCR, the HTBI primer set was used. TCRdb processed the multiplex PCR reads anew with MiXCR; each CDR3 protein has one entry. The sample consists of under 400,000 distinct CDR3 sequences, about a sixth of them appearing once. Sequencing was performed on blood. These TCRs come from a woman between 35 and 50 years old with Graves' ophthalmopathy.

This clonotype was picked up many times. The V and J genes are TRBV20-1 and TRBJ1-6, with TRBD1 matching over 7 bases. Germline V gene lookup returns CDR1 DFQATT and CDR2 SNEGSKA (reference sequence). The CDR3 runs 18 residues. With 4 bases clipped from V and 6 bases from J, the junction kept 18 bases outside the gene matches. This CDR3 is CSANPKGAFPSPNSPLHF. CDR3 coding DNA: TGCAGTGCTAACCCTAAGGGGGCCTTTCCCTCCCCTAATTCACCCCTCCACTTT.

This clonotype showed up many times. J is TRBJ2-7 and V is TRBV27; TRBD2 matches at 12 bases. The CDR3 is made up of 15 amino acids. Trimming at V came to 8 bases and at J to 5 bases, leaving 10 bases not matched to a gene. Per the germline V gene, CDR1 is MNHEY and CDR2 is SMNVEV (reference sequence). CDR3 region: CASFPRLAGENEQYF. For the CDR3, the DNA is TGTGCCAGCTTTCCAAGACTAGCGGGAGAGAACGAGCAGTACTTC.

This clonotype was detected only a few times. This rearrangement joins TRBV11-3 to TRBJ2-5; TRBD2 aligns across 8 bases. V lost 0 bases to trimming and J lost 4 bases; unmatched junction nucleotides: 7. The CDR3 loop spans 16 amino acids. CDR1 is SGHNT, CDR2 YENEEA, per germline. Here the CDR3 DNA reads TGTGCCAGCAGCTTAGAAGCGGGACTAGGGCGAGAGACCCAGTACTTC. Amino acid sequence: CASSLEAGLGRETQYF.

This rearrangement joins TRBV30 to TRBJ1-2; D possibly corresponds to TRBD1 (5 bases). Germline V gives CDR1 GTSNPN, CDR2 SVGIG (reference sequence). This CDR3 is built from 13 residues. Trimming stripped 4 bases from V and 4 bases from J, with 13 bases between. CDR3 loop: CAWTGEALYGYTF. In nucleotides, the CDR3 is TGTGCCTGGACGGGGGAGGCCCTCTATGGCTACACCTTC.

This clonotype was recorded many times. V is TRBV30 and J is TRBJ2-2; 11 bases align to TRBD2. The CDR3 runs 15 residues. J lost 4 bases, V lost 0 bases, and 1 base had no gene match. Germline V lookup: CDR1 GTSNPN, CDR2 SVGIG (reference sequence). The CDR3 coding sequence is TGTGCCTGGAGTGTTAGCGGGAGGGCCACCGGGGAGCTGTTTTTT. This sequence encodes CAWSVSGRATGELFF. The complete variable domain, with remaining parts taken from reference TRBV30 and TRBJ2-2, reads SQTIHQWPATLVQPVGSPLSLECTVEGTSNPNLYWYRQAAGRGLQLLFYSVGIGQISSEVPQNLSASRPQDRQFILSSKKLLLSDSGFYLCAWSVSGRATGELFFGEGSRLTVL.

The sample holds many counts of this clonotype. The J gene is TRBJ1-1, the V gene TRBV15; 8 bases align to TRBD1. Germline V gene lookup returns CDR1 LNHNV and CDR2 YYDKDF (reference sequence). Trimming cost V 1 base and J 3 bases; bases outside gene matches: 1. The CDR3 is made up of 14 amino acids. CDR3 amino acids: CATSRATGDTEAFF. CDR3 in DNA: TGTGCCACCAGCAGAGCGACAGGGGACACTGAAGCTTTCTTT.

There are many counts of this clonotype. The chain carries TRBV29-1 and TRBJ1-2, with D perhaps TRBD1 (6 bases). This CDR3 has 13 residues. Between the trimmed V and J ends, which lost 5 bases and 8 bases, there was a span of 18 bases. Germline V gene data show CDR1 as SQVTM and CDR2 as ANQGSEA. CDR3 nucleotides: TGCAGCGTTTACAGGGATCAGAGCGAAGGCTACACCTTC. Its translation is CSVYRDQSEGYTF.

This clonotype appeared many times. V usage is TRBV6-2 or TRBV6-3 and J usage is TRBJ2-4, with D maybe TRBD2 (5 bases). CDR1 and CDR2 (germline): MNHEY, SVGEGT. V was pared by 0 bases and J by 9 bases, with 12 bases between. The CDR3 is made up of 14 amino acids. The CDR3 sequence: CASSYSRGIGIQYF. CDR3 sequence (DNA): TGTGCCAGCAGTTACTCGAGAGGGATTGGCATTCAGTACTTC.

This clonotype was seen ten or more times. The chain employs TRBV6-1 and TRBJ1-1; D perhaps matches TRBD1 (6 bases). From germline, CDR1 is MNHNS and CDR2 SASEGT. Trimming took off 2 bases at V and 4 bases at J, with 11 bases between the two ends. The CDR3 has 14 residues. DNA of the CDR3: TGTGCCAGCAGTGAATACAGGGTTGGCACTGAAGCTTTCTTT. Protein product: CASSEYRVGTEAFF.

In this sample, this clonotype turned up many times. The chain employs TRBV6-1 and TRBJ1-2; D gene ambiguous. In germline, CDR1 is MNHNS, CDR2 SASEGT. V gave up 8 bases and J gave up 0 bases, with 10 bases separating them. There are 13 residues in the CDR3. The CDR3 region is CASGRSTNYGYTF. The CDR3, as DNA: TGTGCCAGCGGACGCTCTACTAACTATGGCTACACCTTC.

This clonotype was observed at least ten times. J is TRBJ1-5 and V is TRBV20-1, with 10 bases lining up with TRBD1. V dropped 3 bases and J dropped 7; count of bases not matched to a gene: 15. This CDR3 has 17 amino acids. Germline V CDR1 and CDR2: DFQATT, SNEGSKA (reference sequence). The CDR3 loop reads CSASWLRTGGKEQPQHF. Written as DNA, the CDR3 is TGCAGTGCTAGTTGGCTCCGGACAGGGGGGAAAGAACAGCCCCAGCATTTT.

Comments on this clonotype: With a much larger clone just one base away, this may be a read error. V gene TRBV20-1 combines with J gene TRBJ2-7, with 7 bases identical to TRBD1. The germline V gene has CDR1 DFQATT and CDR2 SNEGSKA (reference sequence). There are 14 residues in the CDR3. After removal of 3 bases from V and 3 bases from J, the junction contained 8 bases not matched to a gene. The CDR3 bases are TGCAGTGCTAGGGGCAGGGGGTTCTTCTACGAGCAGTACTTC. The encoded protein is CSARGRGFFYEQYF.

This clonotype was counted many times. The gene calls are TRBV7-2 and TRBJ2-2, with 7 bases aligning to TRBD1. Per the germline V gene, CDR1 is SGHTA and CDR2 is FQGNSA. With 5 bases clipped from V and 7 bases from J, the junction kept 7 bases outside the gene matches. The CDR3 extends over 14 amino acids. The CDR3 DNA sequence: TGTGCCAGCAGCGCCGACAGGGCAATCGGGGAGCTGTTTTTT. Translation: CASSADRAIGELFF.

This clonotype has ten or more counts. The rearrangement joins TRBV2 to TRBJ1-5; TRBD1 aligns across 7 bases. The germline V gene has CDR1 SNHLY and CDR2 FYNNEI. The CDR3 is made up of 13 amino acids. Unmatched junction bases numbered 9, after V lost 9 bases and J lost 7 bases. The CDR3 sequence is CASKQGIQQPQHF. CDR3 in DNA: TGTGCCAGTAAACAGGGGATCCAACAGCCCCAGCATTTT.

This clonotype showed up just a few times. The CDR3 DNA sequence: TGTGCCAGCAGCTTACTCACGCAGAACACTGAAGCTTTCTTT. It is translated as CASSLLTQNTEAFF. The V and J genes are TRBV7-9 and TRBJ1-1; D remains ambiguous. Germline V gene lookup returns CDR1 SEHNR and CDR2 FQNEAQ (reference sequence). The CDR3 has 14 residues. With 2 bases removed from V and 1 base from J, the gap between germline ends came to 8 bases. Complete variable domain (other parts from reference TRBV7-9 and TRBJ1-1): DTGVSQNPRHKITKRGQNVTFRCDPISEHNRLYWYRQTLGQGPEFLTYFQNEAQLEKSRLLSDRFSAERPKGSFSTLEIQRTEQGDSAMYLCASSLLTQNTEAFFGQGTRLTVV.

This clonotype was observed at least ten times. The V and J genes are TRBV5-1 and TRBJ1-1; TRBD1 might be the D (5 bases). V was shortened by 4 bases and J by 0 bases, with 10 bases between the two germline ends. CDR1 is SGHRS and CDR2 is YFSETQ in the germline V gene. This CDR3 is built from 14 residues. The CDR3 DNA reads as TGCGCCAGCAGCGGGGAGACAGTGAACACTGAAGCTTTCTTT. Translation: CASSGETVNTEAFF. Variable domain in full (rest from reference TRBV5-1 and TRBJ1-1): KAGVTQTPRYLIKTRGQQVTLSCSPISGHRSVSWYQQTPGQGLQFLFEYFSETQRNKGNFPGRFSGRQFSNSRSEMNVSTLELGDSALYLCASSGETVNTEAFFGQGTRLTVV.

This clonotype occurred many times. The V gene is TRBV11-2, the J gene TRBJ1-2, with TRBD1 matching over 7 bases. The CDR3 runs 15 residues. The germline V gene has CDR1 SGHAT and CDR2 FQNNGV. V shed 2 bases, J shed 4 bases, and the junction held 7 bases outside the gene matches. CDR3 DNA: TGTGCCAGCAGCTTAATAGGGACAGTGCCCTATGGCTACACCTTC. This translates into CASSLIGTVPYGYTF.

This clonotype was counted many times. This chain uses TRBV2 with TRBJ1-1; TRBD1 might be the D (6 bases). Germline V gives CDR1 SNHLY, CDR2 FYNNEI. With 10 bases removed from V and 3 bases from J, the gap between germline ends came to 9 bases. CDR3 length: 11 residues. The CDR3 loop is CAIGTYTEAFF. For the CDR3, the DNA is TGTGCCATCGGGACATACACTGAAGCTTTCTTT.

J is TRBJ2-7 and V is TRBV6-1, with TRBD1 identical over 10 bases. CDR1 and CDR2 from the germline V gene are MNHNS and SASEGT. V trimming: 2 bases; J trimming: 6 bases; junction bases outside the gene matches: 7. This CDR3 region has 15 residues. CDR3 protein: CASSEPGQGKAEQYF. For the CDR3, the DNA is TGTGCCAGCAGTGAACCGGGACAGGGGAAGGCCGAGCAGTACTTC.

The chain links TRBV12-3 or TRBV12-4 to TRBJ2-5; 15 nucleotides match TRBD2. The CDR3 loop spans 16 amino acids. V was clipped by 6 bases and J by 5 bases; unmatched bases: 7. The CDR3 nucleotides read TGTGCCAGCAGCATGGGACTAGCGGGGGGTGGGGAGACCCAGTACTTC. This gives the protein CASSMGLAGGGETQYF.